This T cell receptor (beta chain) came from a study of T-cell reconstitution after alpha-beta-depleted transplantation in children. Unique molecular identifiers were incorporated during preparation of the TCRbeta library. One entry per CDR3 protein results from TCRdb running MiXCR on the PCR reads. The data hold 95,000 to 120,000 distinct CDR3 sequences, with approximately 6.9% observed a single time. Germline V CDR1 and CDR2: SGHRS, YFSETQ. V lost 1 base, J lost 15 bases, and 14 bases lay in between. The CDR3 extends over 12 amino acids. This chain links TRBV5-1 with TRBJ2-1, with no clear D. This specimen was PBMCs, mostly from graft donor cells, taken 360 days after TCRalphabeta/CD19-depleted stem cell transplant. The clonotype comes from a male patient between 2 and 10 years old who had a stem cell transplant for acute lymphoblastic leukemia, so the T cells may come from the graft donor. The CDR3 spells CASSLPPGRGFF. CDR3 coding DNA: TGCGCCAGCAGCTTGCCCCCCGGGCGTGGGTTCTTC.